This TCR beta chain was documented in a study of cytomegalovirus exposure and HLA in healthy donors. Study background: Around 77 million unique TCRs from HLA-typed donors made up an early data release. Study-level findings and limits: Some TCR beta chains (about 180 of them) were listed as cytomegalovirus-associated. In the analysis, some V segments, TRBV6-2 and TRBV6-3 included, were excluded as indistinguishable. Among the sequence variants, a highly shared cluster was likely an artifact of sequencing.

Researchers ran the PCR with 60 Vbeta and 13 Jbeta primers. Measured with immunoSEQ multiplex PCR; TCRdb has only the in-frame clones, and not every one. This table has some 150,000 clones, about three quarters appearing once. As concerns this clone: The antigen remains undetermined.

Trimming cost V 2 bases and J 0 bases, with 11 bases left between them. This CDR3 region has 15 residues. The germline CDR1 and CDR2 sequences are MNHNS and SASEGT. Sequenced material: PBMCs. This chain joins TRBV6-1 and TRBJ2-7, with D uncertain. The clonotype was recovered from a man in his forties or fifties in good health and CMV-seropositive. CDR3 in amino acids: CASSEHPGSSYEQYF. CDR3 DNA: TGTGCCAGCAGTGAACACCCAGGATCCTCCTACGAGCAGTACTTC.